This T cell receptor (beta chain) was obtained from a study of T-cell reconstitution after alpha-beta-depleted transplantation in children. This clonotype was seen many times. The CDR3 sequence is 16 residues long. CDR1 and CDR2 (germline): SGHAT, FQNNGV. The V end lost 1 base, the J end lost 7 bases, and 16 bases lay between the germline ends. A TCRbeta library incorporating unique molecular identifiers was prepared. TCRdb processed the PCR reads anew with MiXCR; each CDR3 protein has one entry. Seen here are more than 85,000 distinct CDR3 sequences, 10% observed once, and the top ten hold approximately 8%.

The material sequenced was PBMCs from the stem cell graft donor, taken from the stem cell graft. The chain carries TRBV11-2 and TRBJ1-4; no clear D. This sequence was found in a human donor who donated a stem cell graft to a child with acute lymphoblastic leukemia. CDR3 sequence reads: CASSLVGWPEGEKLFF. The DNA of the CDR3 is TGTGCCAGCAGCTTAGTGGGTTGGCCCGAAGGTGAAAAACTGTTTTTT.